This T cell receptor beta chain appears in the sequencing data of a study of T-cell reconstitution after alpha-beta-depleted transplantation in children (dated by TCRdb to 2015 to 2016). Describing the broader study: Using TCR repertoire profiling, the study quantitatively followed how T-cell immune reconstitution unfolded in children after TCRalphabeta/CD19-depleted allogeneic hematopoietic cell transplantation.

Comments on this clonotype: There is no known antigen for this receptor. Base qualities are missing; no much larger clone stands one base away.

Receptors were amplified or captured by PCR. Instrument on record: Illumina HiSeq 2500. TCR library preparation used molecular barcoding, with unique molecular identifiers applied to normalize quantification of the TCRbeta repertoire. TCRdb cleaned the public reads at Q25 with fastp, built clones with MiXCR and kept in-frame beta chains. Each CDR3 protein appears once, grouped with its most common genes and DNA. This sample gives some 640,000 distinct CDR3 sequences in total; 16% of them show up just once. The top ten clones comprise 0.8% to 1.1% of the sample. The receptor was isolated from a human donor who donated a stem cell graft to a child with acute myeloid leukemia. The sequenced sample was PBMCs from the stem cell graft donor, obtained from the stem cell graft.

The nucleotide sequence is given as TGCGCCAGCAGCCAAGATCGCTACAGGCCCAATCAGCCCCAGCATTTT. Protein translation: CASSQDRYRPNQPQHF. This sequence uses TRBV4-3 and TRBJ1-5; TRBD1 could be the D gene, as 5 bases match. The germline V gene gives CDR1 as LGHNA and CDR2 as YSLEER. V drops 0 bases and J drops 3 bases, leaving 12 bases in between. The cysteine opens and the phenylalanine closes a CDR3 of 16 amino acids. Only the CDR3 DNA stays, 48 bases, in frame from base 1.